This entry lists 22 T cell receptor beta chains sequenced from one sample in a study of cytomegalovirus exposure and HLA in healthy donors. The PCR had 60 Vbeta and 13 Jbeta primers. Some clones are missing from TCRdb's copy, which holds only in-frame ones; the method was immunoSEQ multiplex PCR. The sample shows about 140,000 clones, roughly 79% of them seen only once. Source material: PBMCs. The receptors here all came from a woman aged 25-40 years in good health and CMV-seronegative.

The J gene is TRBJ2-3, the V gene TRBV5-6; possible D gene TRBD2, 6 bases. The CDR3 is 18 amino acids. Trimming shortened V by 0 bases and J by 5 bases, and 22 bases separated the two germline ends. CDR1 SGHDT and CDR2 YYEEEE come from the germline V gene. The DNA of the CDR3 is TGTGCCAGCAGCTTGGTGGCGGGGCCATCTAGAGCGAGAGATACGCAGTATTTT. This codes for CASSLVAGPSRARDTQYF.

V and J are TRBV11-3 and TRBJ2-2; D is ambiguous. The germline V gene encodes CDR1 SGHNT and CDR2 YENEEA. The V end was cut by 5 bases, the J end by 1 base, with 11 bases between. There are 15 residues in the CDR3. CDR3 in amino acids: CASSPGGLNTGELFF. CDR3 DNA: TGTGCCAGCAGCCCCGGCGGATTGAACACCGGGGAGCTGTTTTTT.

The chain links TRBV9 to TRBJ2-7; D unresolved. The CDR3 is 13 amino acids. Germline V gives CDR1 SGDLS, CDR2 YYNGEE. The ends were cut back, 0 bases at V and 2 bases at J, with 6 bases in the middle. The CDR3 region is CASSVDLTYEQYF. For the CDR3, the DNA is TGTGCCAGCAGCGTAGACCTAACCTACGAGCAGTACTTC.

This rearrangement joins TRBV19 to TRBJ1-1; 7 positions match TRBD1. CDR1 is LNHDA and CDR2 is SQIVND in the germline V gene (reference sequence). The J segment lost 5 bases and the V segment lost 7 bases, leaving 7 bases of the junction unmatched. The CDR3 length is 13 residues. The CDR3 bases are TGTGCCAGTAAGGGGGCAGTCGAAACTGAAGCTTTCTTT. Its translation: CASKGAVETEAFF.

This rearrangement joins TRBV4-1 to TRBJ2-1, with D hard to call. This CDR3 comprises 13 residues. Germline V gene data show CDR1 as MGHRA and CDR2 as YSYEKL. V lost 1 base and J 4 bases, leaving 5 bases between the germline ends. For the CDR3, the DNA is TGCGCCAGCAGCCAAGGAGGATACAATGAGCAGTTCTTC. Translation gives CASSQGGYNEQFF.

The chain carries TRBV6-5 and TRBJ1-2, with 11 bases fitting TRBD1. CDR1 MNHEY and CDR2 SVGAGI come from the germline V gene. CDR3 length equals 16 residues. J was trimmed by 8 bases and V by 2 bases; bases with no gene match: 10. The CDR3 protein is CASSYNHRTGGAGYTF. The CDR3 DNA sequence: TGTGCCAGCAGTTACAACCACCGGACAGGGGGCGCAGGCTACACCTTC.

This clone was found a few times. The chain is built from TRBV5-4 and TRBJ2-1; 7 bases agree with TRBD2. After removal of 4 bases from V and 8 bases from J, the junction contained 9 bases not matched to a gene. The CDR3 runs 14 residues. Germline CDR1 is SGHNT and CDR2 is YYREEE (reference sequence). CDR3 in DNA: TGTGCCAGCAGCCCTTCGACTAGCATCTATGAGCAGTTCTTC. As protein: CASSPSTSIYEQFF.

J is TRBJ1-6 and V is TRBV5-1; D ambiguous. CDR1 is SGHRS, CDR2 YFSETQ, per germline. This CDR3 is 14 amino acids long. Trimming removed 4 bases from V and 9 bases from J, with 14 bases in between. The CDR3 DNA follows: TGCGCCAGCAGCCAGCCTGGAGATATTTCACCCCTCCACTTT. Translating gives CASSQPGDISPLHF.

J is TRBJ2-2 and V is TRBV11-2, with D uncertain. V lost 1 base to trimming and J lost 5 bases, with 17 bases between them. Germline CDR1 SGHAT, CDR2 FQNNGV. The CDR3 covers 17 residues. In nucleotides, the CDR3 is TGTGCCAGCAGCTTAGGGGCCCAGATGAGAATAACCGGGGAGCTGTTTTTT. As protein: CASSLGAQMRITGELFF. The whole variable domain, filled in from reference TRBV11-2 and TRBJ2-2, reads EAGVAQSPRYKIIEKRQSVAFWCNPISGHATLYWYQQILGQGPKLLIQFQNNGVVDDSQLPKDRFSAERLKGVDSTLKIQPAKLEDSAVYLCASSLGAQMRITGELFFGEGSRLTVL.

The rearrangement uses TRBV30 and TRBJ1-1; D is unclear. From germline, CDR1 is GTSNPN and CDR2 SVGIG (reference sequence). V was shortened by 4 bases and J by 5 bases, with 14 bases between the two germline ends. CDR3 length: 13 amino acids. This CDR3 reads CAWISGLGTEAFF. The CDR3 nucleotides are TGTGCCTGGATCTCGGGGTTGGGAACTGAAGCTTTCTTT. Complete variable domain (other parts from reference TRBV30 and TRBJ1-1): SQTIHQWPATLVQPVGSPLSLECTVEGTSNPNLYWYRQAAGRGLQLLFYSVGIGQISSEVPQNLSASRPQDRQFILSSKKLLLSDSGFYLCAWISGLGTEAFFGQGTRLTVV.

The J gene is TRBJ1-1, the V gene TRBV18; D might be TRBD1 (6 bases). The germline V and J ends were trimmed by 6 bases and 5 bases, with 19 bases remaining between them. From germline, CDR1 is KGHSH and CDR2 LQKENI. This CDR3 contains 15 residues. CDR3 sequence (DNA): TGTGCCAGCTCCAGAGGGGGGGCTGGGGAAACTGAAGCTTTCTTT. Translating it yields CASSRGGAGETEAFF.

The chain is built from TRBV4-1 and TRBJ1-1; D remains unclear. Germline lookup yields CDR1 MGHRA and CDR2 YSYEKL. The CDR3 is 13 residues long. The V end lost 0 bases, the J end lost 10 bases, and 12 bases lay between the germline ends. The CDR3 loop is CASSQDSVAGAFF. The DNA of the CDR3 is TGCGCCAGCAGCCAAGACTCAGTAGCGGGAGCTTTCTTT.

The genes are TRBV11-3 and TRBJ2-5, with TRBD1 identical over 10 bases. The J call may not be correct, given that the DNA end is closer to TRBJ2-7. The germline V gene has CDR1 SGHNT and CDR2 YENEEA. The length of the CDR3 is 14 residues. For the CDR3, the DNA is TGTGCCAGCAGCTCGGGACAGGGGCTGAACGAGCAGTACTTC. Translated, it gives CASSSGQGLNEQYF.

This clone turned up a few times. CDR3 region: CASSKTGAGVNTEAFF. The CDR3, as DNA: TGCGCCAGCAGCAAAACAGGGGCAGGGGTGAACACTGAAGCTTTCTTT. The chain couples TRBV5-1 to TRBJ1-1; TRBD1 aligns across 7 bases. The CDR3 spans 16 residues. The V gene end was trimmed by 4 bases and the J gene end by 0 bases; junction bases not matched to a gene: 9. The germline V gene encodes CDR1 SGHRS and CDR2 YFSETQ.

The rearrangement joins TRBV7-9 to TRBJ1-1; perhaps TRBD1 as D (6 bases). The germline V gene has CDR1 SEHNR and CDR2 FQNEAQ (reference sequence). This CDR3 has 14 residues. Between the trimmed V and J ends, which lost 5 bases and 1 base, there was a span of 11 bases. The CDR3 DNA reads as TGTGCCAGCAGCGGGGGACAAACGAACACTGAAGCTTTCTTT. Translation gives CASSGGQTNTEAFF. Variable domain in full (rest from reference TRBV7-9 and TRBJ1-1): DTGVSQNPRHKITKRGQNVTFRCDPISEHNRLYWYRQTLGQGPEFLTYFQNEAQLEKSRLLSDRFSAERPKGSFSTLEIQRTEQGDSAMYLCASSGGQTNTEAFFGQGTRLTVV.

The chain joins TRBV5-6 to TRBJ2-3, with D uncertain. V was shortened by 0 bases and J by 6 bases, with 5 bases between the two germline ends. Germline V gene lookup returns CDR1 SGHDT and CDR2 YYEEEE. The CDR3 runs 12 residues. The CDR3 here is CASSLASDTQYF. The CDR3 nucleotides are TGTGCCAGCAGCTTGGCCTCGGATACGCAGTATTTT.

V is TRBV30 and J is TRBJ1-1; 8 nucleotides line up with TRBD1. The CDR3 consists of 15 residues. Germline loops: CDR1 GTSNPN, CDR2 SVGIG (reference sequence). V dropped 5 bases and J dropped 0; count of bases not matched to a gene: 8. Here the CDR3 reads CAWDQGAGMNTEAFF. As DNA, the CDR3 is TGTGCCTGGGACCAGGGGGCCGGGATGAACACTGAAGCTTTCTTT. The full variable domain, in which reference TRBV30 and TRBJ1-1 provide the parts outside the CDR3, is SQTIHQWPATLVQPVGSPLSLECTVEGTSNPNLYWYRQAAGRGLQLLFYSVGIGQISSEVPQNLSASRPQDRQFILSSKKLLLSDSGFYLCAWDQGAGMNTEAFFGQGTRLTVV.

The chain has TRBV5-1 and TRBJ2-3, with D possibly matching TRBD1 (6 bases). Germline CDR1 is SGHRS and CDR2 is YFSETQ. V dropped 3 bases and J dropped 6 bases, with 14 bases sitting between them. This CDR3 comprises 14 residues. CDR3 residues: CASSSRTERDTQYF. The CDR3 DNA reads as TGCGCCAGCAGCTCGCGGACAGAGCGGGATACGCAGTATTTT.

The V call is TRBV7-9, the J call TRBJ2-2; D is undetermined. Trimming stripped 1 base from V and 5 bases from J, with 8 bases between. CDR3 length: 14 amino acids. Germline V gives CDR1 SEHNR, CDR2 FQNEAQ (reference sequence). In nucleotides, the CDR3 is TGTGCCAGCAGCTTAGAGCTTTCGACCGGGGAGCTGTTTTTT. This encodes CASSLELSTGELFF.

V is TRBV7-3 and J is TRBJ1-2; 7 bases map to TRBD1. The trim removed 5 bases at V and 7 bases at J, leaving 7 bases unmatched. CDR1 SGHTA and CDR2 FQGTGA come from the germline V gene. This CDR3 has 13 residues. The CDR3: CASSPSGTVGYTF. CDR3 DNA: TGTGCCAGCAGCCCATCAGGGACAGTTGGCTACACCTTC.

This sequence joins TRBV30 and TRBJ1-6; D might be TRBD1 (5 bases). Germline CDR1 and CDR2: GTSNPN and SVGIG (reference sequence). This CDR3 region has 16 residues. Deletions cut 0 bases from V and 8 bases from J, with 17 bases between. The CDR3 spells CAWSVWRGGRDSPLHF. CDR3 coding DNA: TGTGCCTGGAGTGTTTGGAGGGGAGGGCGGGATTCACCCCTCCACTTT.

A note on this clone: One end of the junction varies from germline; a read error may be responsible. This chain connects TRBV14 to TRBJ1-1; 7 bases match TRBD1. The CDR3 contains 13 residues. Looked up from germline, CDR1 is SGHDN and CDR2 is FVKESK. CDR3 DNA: TGTGCCAGCAGCCAAGGATCGTCAGGGGGGAACGCGTTT. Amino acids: CASSQGSSGGNAF.